Shown below are 18 T cell receptor beta chains from a single sample sequenced in a study of cytotoxic CD8 clonotypes in ibrutinib-treated CLL. Generated by immunoSEQ multiplex PCR, the TCRdb table keeps only in-frame clones and is missing some. The sample lists about 160,000 clones; about 88% were seen once. The sequenced sample was PBMCs, obtained at disease progression, from a patient treated with ibrutinib. The origin of the receptors is a human donor with chronic lymphocytic leukemia.

This sequence joins TRBV6-4 and TRBJ1-2; D ambiguous. V lost 8 bases, J lost 0 bases, and 16 bases lay in between. CDR1 and CDR2 from the germline V gene are MRHNA and SNTAGT. The CDR3 spans 15 residues. The CDR3 protein is CASPRAAEANYGYTF. For the CDR3, the DNA is TGTGCCAGCCCTAGGGCGGCTGAAGCTAACTATGGCTACACCTTC.

This rearrangement joins TRBV5-4 to TRBJ1-2; D unresolved. The length of the CDR3 is 13 residues. V was clipped by 4 bases and J by 3 bases, with 10 bases between them. Germline-derived CDR1 and CDR2 are SGHNT and YYREEE (reference sequence). CDR3 amino acids: CASSPSTDYGYTF. CDR3 nucleotide sequence: TGTGCCAGCAGCCCCTCGACCGACTATGGCTACACCTTC.

The chain links TRBV2 to TRBJ1-1; 8 bases map to TRBD1. V lost 6 bases and J lost 3; bases outside the gene matches: 3. The CDR3 is 13 amino acids. The V gene's germline CDR1 is SNHLY and CDR2 FYNNEI. The DNA of the CDR3 is TGTGCCAGCAGGGACAGGGATTACACTGAAGCTTTCTTT. Translating it yields CASRDRDYTEAFF. Looking up the rest from reference TRBV2 and TRBJ1-1 gives the full variable domain: EPEVTQTPSHQVTQMGQEVILRCVPISNHLYFYWYRQILGQKVEFLVSFYNNEISEKSEIFDDQFSVERPDGSNFTLKIRSTKLEDSAMYFCASRDRDYTEAFFGQGTRLTVV.

This clone came up once. This sequence joins TRBV6-1 and TRBJ2-7, with 9 bases fitting TRBD1. Germline values: CDR1 MNHNS, CDR2 SASEGT. After removal of 3 bases from V and 3 bases from J, the junction contained 6 bases not matched to a gene. This CDR3 has 15 residues. CDR3 sequence reads: CASSDRTGANYEQYF. CDR3 DNA sequence: TGTGCCAGCAGTGATAGGACAGGGGCGAACTACGAGCAGTACTTC.

V is TRBV7-3 and J is TRBJ2-3; 8 bases agree with TRBD2. The CDR3 is 15 residues long. With 4 bases clipped from V and 1 base from J, the junction kept 4 bases outside the gene matches. Per the germline V gene, CDR1 is SGHTA and CDR2 is FQGTGA. This CDR3 reads CASSSSGRRTDTQYF. The CDR3 coding sequence is TGTGCCAGCAGCTCGAGCGGGAGACGCACAGATACGCAGTATTTT.

The rearrangement uses TRBV14 and TRBJ2-2; the D gene is possibly TRBD2 (6 bases). The germline V gene has CDR1 SGHDN and CDR2 FVKESK. This CDR3 has 17 amino acids. V lost 3 bases to trimming and J lost 3 bases, with 17 bases between them. The CDR3 here is CASSQVERDSYTGELFF. CDR3 nucleotide sequence: TGTGCCAGCAGCCAGGTAGAACGGGACTCTTACACCGGGGAGCTGTTTTTT.

The CDR3 DNA is TGTGCCAGCAGCTTGCCGGGACTAGCGGTTGAGCAGTACTTC. It translates to CASSLPGLAVEQYF. This sequence joins TRBV7-8 and TRBJ2-7; 11 nucleotides line up with TRBD2. The CDR3 is 14 amino acids. Germline lookup yields CDR1 SGHVS and CDR2 FQNEAQ. V lost 3 bases, J lost 7 bases, and 5 bases stayed unmatched. The entire variable domain, with the rest obtained from reference TRBV7-8 and TRBJ2-7, is as follows: GAGVSQSPRYKVAKRGQDVALRCDPISGHVSLFWYQQALGQGPEFLTYFQNEAQLDKSGLPSDRFFAERPEGSVSTLKIQRTQQEDSAVYLCASSLPGLAVEQYFGPGTRLTVT.

This chain links TRBV19 with TRBJ2-7; TRBD1 matches at 7 bases. This CDR3 region has 13 residues. Trimming removed 7 bases from V and 3 bases from J; junction bases left unmatched: 6. CDR1 is LNHDA and CDR2 is SQIVND in the germline V gene (reference sequence). Here the CDR3 reads CASTQGNNYEQYF. The CDR3 DNA follows: TGTGCCAGTACACAGGGGAATAACTACGAGCAGTACTTC.

The genes are TRBV7-3 and TRBJ2-3; D unresolved. Germline V CDR1 and CDR2: SGHTA, FQGTGA. Trimming cost V 5 bases and J 0 bases, with 6 bases left between them. The CDR3 consists of 13 residues. The CDR3 reads CASSPWSTDTQYF. The CDR3 DNA reads as TGTGCCAGCAGCCCGTGGAGCACAGATACGCAGTATTTT.

This chain joins TRBV28 and TRBJ2-7; TRBD1 aligns across 9 bases. V was pared by 7 bases and J by 6 bases, with 7 bases of the junction left unmatched. Germline V CDR1 and CDR2: MDHEN, SYDVKM. The CDR3 sequence is 13 residues long. The CDR3 nucleotides read TGTGCCAGCACAGGACAGGGGATCGGCGAGCAGTACTTC. Its translation is CASTGQGIGEQYF.

V gene TRBV7-3 combines with J gene TRBJ1-1; D unresolved. In germline, CDR1 is SGHTA, CDR2 FQGTGA. Trimming stripped 2 bases from V and 3 bases from J, with 7 bases between. There are 13 residues in the CDR3. CDR3 in amino acids: CASSLRSDTEAFF. As DNA, the CDR3 is TGTGCCAGCAGCTTACGTTCAGACACTGAAGCTTTCTTT.

The V gene is TRBV7-9, the J gene TRBJ1-1, with 11 bases fitting TRBD1. This CDR3 has 15 residues. V lost 8 bases and J lost 5; bases outside the gene matches: 10. Germline lookup yields CDR1 SEHNR and CDR2 FQNEAQ (reference sequence). CDR3 sequence reads: CASGGQGARFTEAFF. The CDR3 DNA reads TGTGCCAGCGGAGGACAGGGGGCCCGGTTTACTGAAGCTTTCTTT.

This sequence joins TRBV6-1 and TRBJ1-5; D not certain. CDR3 length: 12 residues. V lost 1 base and J 7 bases, leaving 5 bases between the germline ends. The germline V gene has CDR1 MNHNS and CDR2 SASEGT. CDR3 coding DNA: TGTGCCAGCAGTGAAGGGTGGCAGCCCCAGCATTTT. Its protein product is CASSEGWQPQHF.

The genes are TRBV7-2 and TRBJ1-2, with D unresolved. The germline V gene has CDR1 SGHTA and CDR2 FQGNSA. CDR3 length: 13 residues. V shed 3 bases and J shed 0 bases, with 5 bases lying between them. In DNA form, the CDR3 reads TGTGCCAGCAGCTTGTGGCCTAACTATGGCTACACCTTC. Translation: CASSLWPNYGYTF.

V gene TRBV12-2 combines with J gene TRBJ2-7; the table gives TRBD1 as D, unverified against the DNA. TRBV12-2 is labeled a pseudogene. This CDR3 has 16 residues. Here the CDR3 DNA reads TGTGCAAGTCGCTTAAGGGGAGCAGGGGGCCCCTACGAGCAGTACTTC. Translated: CASRLRGAGGPYEQYF.

The gene calls are TRBV10-2 and TRBJ2-5, with TRBD2 matching 7 bases. The CDR3 has 15 amino acids. The germline V gene has CDR1 WSHSY and CDR2 SAAADI. After removal of 6 bases from V and 5 bases from J, the junction contained 12 bases not matched to a gene. CDR3 nucleotides: TGCGCCAGCAGGGAAGGGGCGGGAGATCGGGAGACCCAGTACTTC. Its translation: CASREGAGDRETQYF.

The chain recombines TRBV9 with TRBJ1-3; D is undetermined. This CDR3 is built from 13 residues. Per the germline V gene, CDR1 is SGDLS and CDR2 is YYNGEE. V gave up 1 base and J gave up 3 bases, with 5 bases separating them. CDR3 region: CASSVRVGNTIYF. The CDR3 region has the DNA TGTGCCAGCAGCGTAAGGGTTGGAAACACCATATATTTT.

The chain links TRBV4-1 to TRBJ1-1; D unclear. The CDR3 covers 13 residues. Germline V lookup: CDR1 MGHRA, CDR2 YSYEKL. The V end lost 5 bases, the J end lost 3 bases, and 10 bases lay between the germline ends. CDR3 DNA sequence: TGCGCCAGCAGCTCTCGGATAGACACTGAAGCTTTCTTT. The encoded protein is CASSSRIDTEAFF.